This TCR beta chain was identified during a study of cytomegalovirus exposure and HLA in healthy donors. Study-level points and caveats: CMV serostatus was the only immune exposure information that was available. With later analysis, a missense DCLRE1C variant became linked to TCR beta V- and J-gene trimming. Cytomegalovirus-associated status was assigned to fewer than 200 TCR beta chains.

Primers included in the PCR were 60 Vbeta and 13 Jbeta primers. Profiling relied on immunoSEQ multiplex PCR, and the TCRdb table lists in-frame clones only, not all of them. The repertoire holds approximately 160,000 clones, with 65% to 85% as singletons. Concerning this clone: As yet, its antigen is unknown.

Looked up from germline, CDR1 is MGHDK and CDR2 is SYGVNS. The CDR3 totals 15 residues. Germline trimming cut 4 bases from V and 9 bases from J; bases unmatched to any gene: 8. The sequence was obtained from a woman aged 18-29 years in good health and CMV-seronegative. The sample comprised PBMCs. V gene TRBV25-1 combines with J gene TRBJ2-1; 11 bases match TRBD2. Written as DNA, the CDR3 is TGTGCCAGCAGTGGGCTAGCGGGAGGAGGAGGTGAGCAGTTCTTC. Its translation is CASSGLAGGGGEQFF. The full variable domain, with the rest looked up from reference TRBV25-1 and TRBJ2-1, is EADIYQTPRYLVIGTGKKITLECSQTMGHDKMYWYQQDPGMELHLIHYSYGVNSTEKGDLSSESTVSRIRTEHFPLTLESARPSHTSQYLCASSGLAGGGGEQFFGPGTRLTVL.